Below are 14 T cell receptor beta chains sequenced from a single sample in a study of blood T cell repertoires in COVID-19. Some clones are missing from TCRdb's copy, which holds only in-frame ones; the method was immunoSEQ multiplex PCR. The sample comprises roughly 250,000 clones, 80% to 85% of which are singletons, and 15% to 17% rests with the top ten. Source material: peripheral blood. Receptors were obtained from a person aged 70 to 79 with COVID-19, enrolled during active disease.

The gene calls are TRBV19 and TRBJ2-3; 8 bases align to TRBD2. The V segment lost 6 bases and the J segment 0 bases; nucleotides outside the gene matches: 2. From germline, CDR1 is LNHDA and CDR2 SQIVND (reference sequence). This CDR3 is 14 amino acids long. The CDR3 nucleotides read TGTGCCAGTAGCGGGGGGGGAAGCACAGATACGCAGTATTTT. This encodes CASSGGGSTDTQYF.

The CDR3 is CASMESQGINYEQYF. CDR3 nucleotides: TGTGCCAGCATGGAATCCCAGGGGATCAACTACGAGCAGTACTTC. The chain has TRBV6-5 and TRBJ2-7, with a tentative D call TRBD1 (6 bases). CDR3 length: 15 amino acids. With 7 bases removed from V and 3 bases from J, the gap between germline ends came to 19 bases. CDR1 is MNHEY and CDR2 is SVGAGI in the germline V gene.

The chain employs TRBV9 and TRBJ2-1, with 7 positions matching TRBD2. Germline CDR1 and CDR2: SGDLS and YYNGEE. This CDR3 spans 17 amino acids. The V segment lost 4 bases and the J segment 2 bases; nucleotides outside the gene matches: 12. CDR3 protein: CASSRAPGGRAYNEQFF. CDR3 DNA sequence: TGTGCCAGCAGCAGAGCGCCGGGGGGTCGCGCCTACAATGAGCAGTTCTTC.

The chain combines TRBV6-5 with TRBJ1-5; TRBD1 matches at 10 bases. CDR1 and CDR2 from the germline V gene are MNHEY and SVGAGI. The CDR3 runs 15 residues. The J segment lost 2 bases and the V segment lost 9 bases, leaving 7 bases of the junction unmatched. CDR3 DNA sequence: TGTGCCAGTTTCAGGACAGGGGGTGGCAATCAGCCCCAGCATTTT. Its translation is CASFRTGGGNQPQHF.

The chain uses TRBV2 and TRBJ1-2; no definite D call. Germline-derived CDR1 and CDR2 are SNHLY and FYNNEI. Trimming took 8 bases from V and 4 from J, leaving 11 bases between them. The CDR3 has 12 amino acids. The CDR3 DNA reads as TGTGCCAGCCCTTTGCCCGGCTATGGCTACACCTTC. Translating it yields CASPLPGYGYTF.

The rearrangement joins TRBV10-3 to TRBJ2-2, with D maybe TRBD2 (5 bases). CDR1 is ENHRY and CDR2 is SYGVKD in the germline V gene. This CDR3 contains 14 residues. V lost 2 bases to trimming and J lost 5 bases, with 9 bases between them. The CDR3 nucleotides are TGTGCCATCAGTGAGGCAGCGGATACCGGGGAGCTGTTTTTT. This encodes CAISEAADTGELFF.

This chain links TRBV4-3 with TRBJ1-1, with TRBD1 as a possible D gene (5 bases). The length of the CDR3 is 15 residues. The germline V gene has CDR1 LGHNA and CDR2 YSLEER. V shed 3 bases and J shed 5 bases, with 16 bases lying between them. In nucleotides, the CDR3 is TGCGCCAGCAGCCATACCCCGGGGGGAAAGACTGAAGCTTTCTTT. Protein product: CASSHTPGGKTEAFF.

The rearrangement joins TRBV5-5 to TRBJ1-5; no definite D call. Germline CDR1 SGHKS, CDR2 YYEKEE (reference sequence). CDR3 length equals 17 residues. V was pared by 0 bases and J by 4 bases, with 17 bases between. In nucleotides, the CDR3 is TGTGCCAGCAGCTTGGGCGGGTCGGGCAGTTTGAATCAGCCCCAGCATTTT. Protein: CASSLGGSGSLNQPQHF.

The CDR3 nucleotides are TGTGCCAGCAGCTGGGGGGCGGGAGCTGAGCAGTACTTC. Protein sequence: CASSWGAGAEQYF. The J gene is TRBJ2-7, the V gene TRBV7-2; maybe TRBD2 (7 bases). Germline assignment: CDR1 SGHTA and CDR2 FQGNSA. This CDR3 comprises 13 residues. Trimming left V 4 bases short and J 7 bases short, with 14 bases between.

This CDR3 reads CASSLRRDYEQYF. The CDR3 DNA reads as TGTGCCAGCAGCTTAAGGAGGGACTACGAGCAGTACTTC. The rearrangement joins TRBV7-3 to TRBJ2-7, with a possible D match to TRBD2 (6 bases). The V and J ends lost 1 base and 3 bases respectively, with 7 bases between them. This CDR3 has 13 residues. Germline V lookup: CDR1 SGHTA, CDR2 FQGTGA. Filled out from reference TRBV7-3 and TRBJ2-7, the complete variable domain reads GAGVSQTPSNKVTEKGKYVELRCDPISGHTALYWYRQSLGQGPEFLIYFQGTGAADDSGLPNDRFFAVRPEGSVSTLKIQRTERGDSAVYLCASSLRRDYEQYFGPGTRLTVT.

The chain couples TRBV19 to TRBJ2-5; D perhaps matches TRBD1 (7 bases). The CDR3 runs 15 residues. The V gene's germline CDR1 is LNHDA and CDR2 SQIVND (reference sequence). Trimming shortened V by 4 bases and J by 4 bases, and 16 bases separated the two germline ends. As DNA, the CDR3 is TGTGCCAGTAGTAGGCAGGGGGGAGTCGGAGAGACCCAGTACTTC. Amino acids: CASSRQGGVGETQYF.

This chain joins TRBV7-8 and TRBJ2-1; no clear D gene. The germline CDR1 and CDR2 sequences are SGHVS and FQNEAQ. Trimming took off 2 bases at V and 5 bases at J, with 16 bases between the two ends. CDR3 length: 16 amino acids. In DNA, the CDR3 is TGTGCCAGCAGCTTATTAGTTCCGTTCACCGACAATGAGCAGTTCTTC. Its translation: CASSLLVPFTDNEQFF.

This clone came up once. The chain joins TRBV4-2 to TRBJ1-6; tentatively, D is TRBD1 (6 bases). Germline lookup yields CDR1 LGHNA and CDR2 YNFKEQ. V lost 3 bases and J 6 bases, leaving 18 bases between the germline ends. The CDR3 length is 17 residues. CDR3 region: CASSQQSGALGNSPLHF. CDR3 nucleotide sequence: TGTGCCAGCAGCCAGCAGTCAGGGGCGCTAGGTAATTCACCCCTCCACTTT.

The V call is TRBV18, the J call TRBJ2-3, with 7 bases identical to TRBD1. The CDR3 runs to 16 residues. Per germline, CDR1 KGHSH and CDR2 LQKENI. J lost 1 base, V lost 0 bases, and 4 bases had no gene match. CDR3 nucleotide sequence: TGTGCCAGCTCACCACCGACCCAGGGGGGCACAGATACGCAGTATTTT. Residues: CASSPPTQGGTDTQYF. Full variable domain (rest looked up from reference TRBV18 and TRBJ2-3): NAGVMQNPRHLVRRRGQEARLRCSPMKGHSHVYWYRQLPEEGLKFMVYLQKENIIDESGMPKERFSAEFPKEGPSILRIQQVVRGDSAAYFCASSPPTQGGTDTQYFGPGTRLTVL.